This T cell receptor (beta chain) was sequenced during a study of identical twins. TCRdb reprocessed the 5' RACE reads via MiXCR and lists one record per CDR3 protein. Of around 290,000 distinct CDR3 sequences detected, 9.5% appear once; the ten largest clones hold 5.5% to 9%. Trimming cost V 0 bases and J 3 bases, with 9 bases left between them. CDR3 length: 14 amino acids. The germline CDR1 and CDR2 sequences are MGHRA and YSYEKL. This clonotype occurred many times. The data were also submitted as part of a second study, on yellow fever vaccine responses in identical twins.

The sequence came from a woman younger than 35 in good health. The specimen sequenced was CD8+ T cells sorted from blood. This rearrangement joins TRBV4-1 to TRBJ2-7; D remains ambiguous. CDR3 in DNA: TGCGCCAGCAGCCAAGATTTATTAGACTACGAGCAGTACTTC. Protein: CASSQDLLDYEQYF.